The 21 T cell receptor beta chains listed next were all sequenced from one sample in a study of T cell responses to AZD1222 COVID-19 vaccine. Clones were sequenced by immunoSEQ multiplex PCR, and TCRdb holds only the in-frame ones, with some missing. This sample has around 88,000 clones, with roughly 90% found just once. Sequencing was performed on peripheral blood, taken on day 0 of AZD1222 vaccination. These receptors all come from an adult in good health.

The chain links TRBV2 to TRBJ2-7; perhaps TRBD2 as D (5 bases). Trimming cost V 4 bases and J 0 bases, with 10 bases left between them. CDR1 and CDR2 from the germline V gene are SNHLY and FYNNEI. The CDR3 covers 14 residues. In DNA, the CDR3 is TGTGCCAGCAGTGCTGAGCGGAGCTCCTACGAGCAGTACTTC. Translating it yields CASSAERSSYEQYF. The variable domain in full, completed from reference TRBV2 and TRBJ2-7, reads EPEVTQTPSHQVTQMGQEVILRCVPISNHLYFYWYRQILGQKVEFLVSFYNNEISEKSEIFDDQFSVERPDGSNFTLKIRSTKLEDSAMYFCASSAERSSYEQYFGPGTRLTVT.

The CDR3 bases are TGTGCCAGCAGTTACATTGGGGGAACTAGTTCTGATGAGCAGTTCTTC. Translating it yields CASSYIGGTSSDEQFF. The V gene is TRBV5-5, the J gene TRBJ2-1; D could derive from TRBD1 or TRBD2 (5 bases each). The CDR3 contains 16 residues. CDR1 and CDR2 from the germline V gene are SGHKS and YYEKEE (reference sequence). V gave up 5 bases and J gave up 8 bases, with 23 bases separating them.

The sample holds one count of this clone. This chain uses TRBV6-1 with TRBJ2-1, with 9 bases matching TRBD2. CDR3 size: 17 residues. The germline V gene encodes CDR1 MNHNS and CDR2 SASEGT. Germline trimming cut 4 bases from V and 0 bases from J; bases unmatched to any gene: 7. The CDR3 here is CASSVRRGGNSYNEQFF. Here the CDR3 DNA reads TGTGCCAGCAGTGTAAGGCGGGGGGGCAACTCCTACAATGAGCAGTTCTTC.

The rearrangement uses TRBV10-3 and TRBJ2-7, with TRBD2 matching 10 bases. Germline loops: CDR1 ENHRY, CDR2 SYGVKD. The CDR3 has 15 residues. The V segment lost 6 bases and the J segment 4 bases; nucleotides outside the gene matches: 9. The CDR3 is CAIRDPGLATYEQYF. The CDR3 DNA reads as TGTGCCATCAGGGATCCGGGACTAGCGACTTACGAGCAGTACTTC.

This chain joins TRBV7-3 and TRBJ1-2; D call uncertain. This CDR3 spans 15 amino acids. From germline, CDR1 is SGHTA and CDR2 FQGTGA. V lost 1 base and J 6 bases, leaving 15 bases between the germline ends. Here the CDR3 DNA reads TGTGCCAGCAGCTTAAACGTCCAGGTTCGAGATGGCTACACCTTC. Translation: CASSLNVQVRDGYTF.

The V call is TRBV28, the J call TRBJ1-5, with a tentative D call TRBD1 (5 bases). Trimming cost V 6 bases and J 0 bases, with 18 bases left between them. This CDR3 region has 17 residues. Germline CDR1 reads MDHEN; CDR2 reads SYDVKM. Here the CDR3 DNA reads TGTGCCAGCAGACCCAGCCGGGGCCTTAATAGCAATCAGCCCCAGCATTTT. Amino acids: CASRPSRGLNSNQPQHF.

The genes are TRBV9 and TRBJ2-2; 7 bases match TRBD1. Looked up from germline, CDR1 is SGDLS and CDR2 is YYNGEE. The CDR3 sequence is 15 residues long. The V gene end was trimmed by 7 bases and the J gene end by 2 bases; junction bases not matched to a gene: 8. The CDR3 is CASSPQGFNTGELFF. The DNA for the CDR3 is TGTGCCAGCTCCCCACAGGGGTTTAACACCGGGGAGCTGTTTTTT.

This clone was picked up one time. The chain links TRBV6-5 to TRBJ1-2; TRBD1 might be the D (6 bases). The germline gives CDR1 MNHEY, CDR2 SVGAGI. V lost 0 bases, J lost 8 bases, and 19 bases lay in between. This CDR3 comprises 16 residues. CDR3 bases: TGTGCCAGCAGTTACTCGGGGGCAGGGGAAAGAAAGGGCTACACCTTC. Its translation is CASSYSGAGERKGYTF.

The chain couples TRBV2 to TRBJ2-1, with 9 bases that match TRBD2. Unmatched junction bases numbered 6, after V lost 3 bases and J lost 3 bases. CDR1 is SNHLY, CDR2 FYNNEI, per germline. The CDR3 has 16 amino acids. The CDR3 DNA reads TGTGCCAGCAGTGATAGCGGGAGTTTGGTCTACAATGAGCAGTTCTTC. Translation: CASSDSGSLVYNEQFF.

The J gene is TRBJ2-1, the V gene TRBV7-8, with 13 positions matching TRBD2. CDR1 SGHVS and CDR2 FQNEAQ come from the germline V gene. Trimming took 5 bases from V and 7 from J; bases not matched to a gene: 5. The CDR3 runs 15 residues. The CDR3 DNA reads as TGTGCCAGCAGCCTAACGGGACTAGCGGGGAATGAGCAGTTCTTC. This encodes CASSLTGLAGNEQFF. The whole variable domain, remainder taken from reference TRBV7-8 and TRBJ2-1, is GAGVSQSPRYKVAKRGQDVALRCDPISGHVSLFWYQQALGQGPEFLTYFQNEAQLDKSGLPSDRFFAERPEGSVSTLKIQRTQQEDSAVYLCASSLTGLAGNEQFFGPGTRLTVL.

A single count supports this clone. It may be a read error: a sequence one base away is much more abundant. This chain uses TRBV5-1 with TRBJ2-6, with 7 bases identical to TRBD1. The CDR3 runs to 16 residues. The trim removed 0 bases at V and 0 bases at J, leaving 0 bases unmatched. CDR1 SGHRS and CDR2 YFSETQ come from the germline V gene. The CDR3 here is CASSLGDSSGANVLTF. For the CDR3, the DNA is TGCGCCAGCAGCTTGGGGGACAGCTCTGGGGCCAACGTCCTGACTTTC.

This clone has a single count. The chain is built from TRBV24-1 and TRBJ1-1; D remains ambiguous. The CDR3 has 12 residues. Germline CDR1 reads KGHDR; CDR2 reads SFDVKD. Trimming removed 6 bases from V and 6 bases from J, with 10 bases in between. The CDR3 spells CATSFGGAEAFF. CDR3 nucleotides: TGTGCCACCAGTTTTGGCGGGGCTGAAGCTTTCTTT.

The chain employs TRBV2 and TRBJ1-5; 7 bases are shared with TRBD1. The CDR3 is 15 amino acids. Germline CDR1 reads SNHLY; CDR2 reads FYNNEI. V lost 6 bases, J lost 2 bases, and 7 bases stayed unmatched. The CDR3 nucleotides read TGTGCCAGCAGACAAGGGGACAGTCGCAATCAGCCCCAGCATTTT. Encoded protein: CASRQGDSRNQPQHF.

The gene calls are TRBV27 and TRBJ1-5; D is possibly TRBD1 (6 bases). The CDR3 is 15 amino acids. Trimming cost V 0 bases and J 1 base, with 7 bases left between them. Germline V gene lookup returns CDR1 MNHEY and CDR2 SMNVEV (reference sequence). CDR3 DNA sequence: TGTGCCAGCAGTTTATCAGGACAGAGCAATCAGCCCCAGCATTTT. This translates into CASSLSGQSNQPQHF.

The V call is TRBV28, the J call TRBJ1-1; 11 bases match TRBD1. CDR1 is MDHEN and CDR2 is SYDVKM in the germline V gene. The CDR3 consists of 14 residues. Unmatched junction bases numbered 4, after V lost 6 bases and J lost 4 bases. CDR3 protein: CASRDRGRGTEAFF. CDR3 nucleotides: TGTGCCAGCAGGGACAGGGGGCGTGGCACTGAAGCTTTCTTT.

V is TRBV28 and J is TRBJ2-3; D uncertain. Germline V gene lookup returns CDR1 MDHEN and CDR2 SYDVKM. The ends were cut back, 6 bases at V and 8 bases at J, with 18 bases in the middle. The CDR3 is made up of 14 amino acids. As DNA, the CDR3 is TGTGCCAGCAGGCTAACCGGGCCGCCCAGTACGCAGTATTTT. Protein product: CASRLTGPPSTQYF.

This clone has a single count. This specimen includes other DNA sequences encoding the same CDR3. The chain has TRBV18 and TRBJ1-1; 8 bases are a match to TRBD1. Trimming removed 3 bases from V and 9 bases from J; junction bases left unmatched: 6. CDR3 length: 13 amino acids. The germline gives CDR1 KGHSH, CDR2 LQKENI. CDR3 in DNA: TGTGCCAGCTCACCGGGGACAGGAGAAAAAGCTTTCTTT. This gives the protein CASSPGTGEKAFF.

The chain links TRBV29-1 to TRBJ1-1; 8 bases align to TRBD1. Germline trimming cut 5 bases from V and 4 bases from J; bases unmatched to any gene: 6. The CDR3 totals 13 residues. Germline V gene lookup returns CDR1 SQVTM and CDR2 ANQGSEA. The CDR3 loop reads CSVRGQAGTEAFF. In nucleotides, the CDR3 is TGCAGCGTTAGGGGACAGGCGGGCACTGAAGCTTTCTTT. Full variable domain (remainder filled in from reference TRBV29-1 and TRBJ1-1): SAVISQKPSRDICQRGTSLTIQCQVDSQVTMMFWYRQQPGQSLTLIATANQGSEATYESGFVIDKFPISRPNLTFSTLTVSNMSPEDSSIYLCSVRGQAGTEAFFGQGTRLTVV.

V and J are TRBV28 and TRBJ2-7; 10 bases map to TRBD1. The germline CDR1 and CDR2 sequences are MDHEN and SYDVKM. The CDR3 consists of 16 residues. Trimming cost V 4 bases and J 4 bases; bases outside gene matches: 10. The CDR3, as DNA: TGTGCCAGCAGTTACCTTCCGACAGGGGGCGTTTACGAGCAGTACTTC. Its protein is CASSYLPTGGVYEQYF.

The V and J genes are TRBV5-1 and TRBJ1-1; D remains unclear. The CDR3 contains 15 residues. Germline V CDR1 and CDR2: SGHRS, YFSETQ. Trimming took 0 bases from V and 4 from J, leaving 13 bases between them. CDR3 sequence (DNA): TGCGCCAGCAGCTTGGCAAAGGGCCGGGGCACTGAAGCTTTCTTT. Its translation is CASSLAKGRGTEAFF.

The rearrangement links TRBV28 to TRBJ1-5, with 9 bases fitting TRBD1. The ends lost 5 bases at V and 7 bases at J; junction bases unmatched: 9. Germline V gives CDR1 MDHEN, CDR2 SYDVKM. The CDR3 sequence is 15 residues long. Written as DNA, the CDR3 is TGTGCCAGCAGTCTTGAACAGGGGGCGATGCAGCCCCAGCATTTT. Translation gives CASSLEQGAMQPQHF.